The source of this T cell receptor beta chain is a study of shared clonotypes between healthy human individuals. The assay used deep level. Per the study methods: ImmunoSEQ sequences covered only the junction and lacked quality scores; filtering therefore differed. Sequencing used immunoSEQ multiplex PCR; TCRdb keeps in-frame clones, though not all of them. V, J and clone size are those of that table, while D and trimming were read from the DNA. The sample lists approximately 1.5 million clones, around 98.5% occurring once. CDR1 KGHSH and CDR2 LQKENI come from the germline V gene. The CDR3 sequence is 14 residues long. Trimming removed 1 base from V and 3 bases from J, with 10 bases in between.

The TCR sequence derives from a man under 40 in good health. The rearrangement uses TRBV18 and TRBJ2-7, with a weak D call TRBD2 (5 bases). The sample was naive CD4+ T cells sorted from blood. Subset specified: CD45RA+ positively selected. Written as DNA, the CDR3 is TGTGCCAGCTCACCACTGCAGGAGGACTACGAGCAGTACTTC. This translates into CASSPLQEDYEQYF.